This paragraph reports one T cell receptor (beta chain). Its specific antigen is unknown. No much larger clone is present one base from it, and per-base qualities are unavailable. Using the deep immunoSEQ assay, TCR CDR3 regions were amplified from genomic DNA by multiplex PCR. Extracted genomic DNA from each cell subset was distributed evenly across all wells of several immunoSEQ 96-well plates, and each plate was treated as a replicate. For sorted subsets, each replicate PCR was loaded with about 200 ng genomic DNA, equivalent to some 27,000 T cell genomes. The purified libraries were quantified using a Qubit 3.0 fluorometer, sized with a Bioanalyzer 2100, and then quantified again using the KAPA Library Quantification kit. Each immunoSEQ 96-well plate was sequenced on its own single-read 150-cycle Illumina NextSeq 550 flow cell. Per the source publication's procedure: Because the immunoSEQ output included only junctional sequences and no quality scores, the filtering could not be the same as the filtering used for full-length reads. To assign V/J genes and CDR3, sequences were annotated using PyIR, a Python wrapper for IgBLAST v1.9, with IMGT germline references. Reads with weak V/J assignments (E-value above 1e-6), missing CDR3, stop codons, out-of-frame junctions, or ambiguous translated residues were removed. A V3J clonotype was defined by an identical inferred V gene, J gene, and CDR3 amino acid sequence. Percentage overlap between repertoires was computed as shared unique clonotypes divided by the size of the smaller repertoire. Richness of each repertoire was evaluated using RTK rarefaction, the Chao1 estimator, and Recon v2.1 estimates of unobserved clonotypes. OLGA was used to compute generation probabilities for all TCRbeta clonotypes that the gDNA method yielded from a handful of donors. Imported from immuneACCESS, the table was reduced by TCRdb to in-frame sequences with V and J called. These copies leave out some clones; in studies compared against another copy, an unresolved V gene accounts for under half, and the cause of the remainder is not known. D and trimming were read from the DNA, whereas the V and J calls and clone size are those reported in that table. Recorded for this sample are millions of clones; 85% to 95% of them occurred a single time. In total, the top ten clones hold roughly 0.13% of the sample.

This sample is part of a study of shared clonotypes between healthy human individuals (dated by TCRdb to the early 2020s). The study in broad terms: A few men and a couple of women, aged 18 to 49 years, made up the cohort. Per donor, three plates each were used for CD4 naive and CD4 memory, two for CD8 naive, and one for CD8 memory. The study deeply sequenced blood TCR repertoires of five healthy adults to estimate repertoire size and the extent of clonotype sharing between individuals. Libraries were prepared and TCR repertoires were sequenced by different laboratories using diverse techniques, in order to increase sequencing depth and limit assay-specific biases. Leukapheresis yielded between about 0.85 and 10 billion PBMCs per donor.

Donors were healthy HIV-negative adults with no recently reported acute infections or vaccinations. All donors were Caucasian adults living in Nashville, Tennessee, USA. CD4+ T cells were enriched by magnetic negative selection, after which naive cells were positively selected on CD45RA and the negative fraction was taken as the memory subset. Blood was obtained by leukapheresis, after which PBMCs were separated by Ficoll-Histopaque density gradient centrifugation and cryopreserved in liquid nitrogen vapor phase. Purity and quantity of every magnetically sorted T cell population were checked by analytical flow cytometry. Genomic DNA was isolated from every sorted fraction and measured by UV absorbance on a Nanodrop 2000c. The full study reports these points: Incomplete sequencing was indicated by rarefaction of sorted-subset datasets, despite the large sequencing depth. Naive subsets generally had larger estimated clonotype richness than memory subsets. Only blood was sampled, and tissue TCR repertoires likely differ from those in blood. Because the study included a small number of donors, the genetic and exposure-history diversity represented was limited. Roughly 5% of naive CD4, 3.5% of naive CD8, 2.3% of memory CD4, and approximately 0.4% of memory CD8 clonotypes were shared across a few donors. Compared with non-shared clonotypes, the clonotypes found in all four sorted-subset donors had higher generation probabilities. Based on pairwise subsampling, the degree of clonotype sharing among donors was expected to be affected by sequencing depth.

This sequence originates from a man aged 18 to 30 in good health. The sequencing sample was made of naive CD4+ T cells sorted from blood. The cell subset or site label corresponds to: CD45RA+ positively selected.

The CDR3 corresponds to CASSQVTGGRNQPQHF. The DNA reads as follows: TGCGCCAGCAGCCAAGTCACAGGGGGCCGGAATCAGCCCCAGCATTTT. This receptor chain uses TRBV4-1 and TRBJ1-5; 9 central bases correspond to TRBD1. CDR1 MGHRA and CDR2 YSYEKL are derived from the germline V gene. The cysteine opens and the phenylalanine closes a CDR3 of 16 amino acids. The retained sequence is limited to the CDR3, 48 bases, with the frame set at the first base. Germline trimming amounts to 1 base on V and 4 bases on J, with 5 as the count of junction bases outside the gene matches.